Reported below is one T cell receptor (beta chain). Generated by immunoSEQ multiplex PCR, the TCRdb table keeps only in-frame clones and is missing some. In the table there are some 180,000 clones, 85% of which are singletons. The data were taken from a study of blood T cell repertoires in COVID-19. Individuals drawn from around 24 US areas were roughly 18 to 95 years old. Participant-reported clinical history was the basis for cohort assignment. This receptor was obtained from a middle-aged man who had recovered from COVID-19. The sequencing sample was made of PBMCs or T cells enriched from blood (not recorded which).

The CDR3 region is CATSRDGEGNQPQHF. The CDR3 DNA reads TGTGCCACCAGCAGAGATGGAGAGGGAAACCAGCCCCAGCATTTT. The chain is built from TRBV15 and TRBJ1-5; D ambiguous. Germline-derived CDR1 and CDR2 are LNHNV and YYDKDF (reference sequence). Trimming shortened V by 0 bases and J by 7 bases, and 13 bases separated the two germline ends. The CDR3 has 15 amino acids.